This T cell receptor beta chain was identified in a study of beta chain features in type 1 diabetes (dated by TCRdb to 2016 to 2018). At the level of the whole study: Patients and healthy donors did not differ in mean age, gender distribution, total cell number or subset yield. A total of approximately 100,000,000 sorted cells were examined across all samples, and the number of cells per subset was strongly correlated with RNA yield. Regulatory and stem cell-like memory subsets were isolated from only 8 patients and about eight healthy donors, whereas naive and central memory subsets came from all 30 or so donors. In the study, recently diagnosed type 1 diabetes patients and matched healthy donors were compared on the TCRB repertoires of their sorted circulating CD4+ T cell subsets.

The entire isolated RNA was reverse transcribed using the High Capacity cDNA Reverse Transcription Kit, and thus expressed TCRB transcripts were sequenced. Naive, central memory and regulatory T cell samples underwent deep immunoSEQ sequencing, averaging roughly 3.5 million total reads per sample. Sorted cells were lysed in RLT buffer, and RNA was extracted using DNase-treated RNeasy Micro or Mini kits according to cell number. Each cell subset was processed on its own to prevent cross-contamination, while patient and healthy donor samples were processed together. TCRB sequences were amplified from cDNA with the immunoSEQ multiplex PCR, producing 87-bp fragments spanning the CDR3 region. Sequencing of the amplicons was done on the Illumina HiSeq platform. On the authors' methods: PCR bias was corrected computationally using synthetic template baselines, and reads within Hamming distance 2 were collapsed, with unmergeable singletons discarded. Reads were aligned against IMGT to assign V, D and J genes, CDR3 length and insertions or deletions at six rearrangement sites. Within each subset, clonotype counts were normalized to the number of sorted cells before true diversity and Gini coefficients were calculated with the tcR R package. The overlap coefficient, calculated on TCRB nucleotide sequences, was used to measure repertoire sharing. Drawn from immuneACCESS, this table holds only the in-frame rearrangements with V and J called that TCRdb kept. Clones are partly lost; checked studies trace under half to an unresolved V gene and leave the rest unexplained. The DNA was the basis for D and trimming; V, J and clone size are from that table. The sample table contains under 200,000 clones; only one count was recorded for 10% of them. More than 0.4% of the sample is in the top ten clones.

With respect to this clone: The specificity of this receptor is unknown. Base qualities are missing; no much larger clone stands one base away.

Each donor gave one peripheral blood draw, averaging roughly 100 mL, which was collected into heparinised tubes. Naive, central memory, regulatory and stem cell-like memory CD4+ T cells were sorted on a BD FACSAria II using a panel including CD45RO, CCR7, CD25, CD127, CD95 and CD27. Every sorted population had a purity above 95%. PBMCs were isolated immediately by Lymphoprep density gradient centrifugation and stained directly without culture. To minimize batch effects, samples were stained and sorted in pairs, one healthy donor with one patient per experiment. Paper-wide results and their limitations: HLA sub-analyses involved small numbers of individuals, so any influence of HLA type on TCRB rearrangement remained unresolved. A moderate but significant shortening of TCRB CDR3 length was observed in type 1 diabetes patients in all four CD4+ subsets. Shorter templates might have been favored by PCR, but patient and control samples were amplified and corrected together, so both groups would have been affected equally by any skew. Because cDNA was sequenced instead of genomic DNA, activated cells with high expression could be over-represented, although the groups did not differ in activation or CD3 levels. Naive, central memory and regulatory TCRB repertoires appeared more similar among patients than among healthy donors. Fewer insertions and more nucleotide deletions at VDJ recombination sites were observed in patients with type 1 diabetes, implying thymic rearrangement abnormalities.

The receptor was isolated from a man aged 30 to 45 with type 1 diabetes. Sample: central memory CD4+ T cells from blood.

The DNA sequence is given as TGTGCCAGCAGCACGGGACTCGGACACAATGAGCAGTTCTTC. Its coded protein is CASSTGLGHNEQFF. In this chain, TRBV7-8 is recombined with TRBJ2-1; the D segment could be TRBD2, given 6 matching bases. Reading from cysteine to phenylalanine, the CDR3 counts 14 amino acids. The DNA shown is the 42-base CDR3, in frame from base 1. V sheds 5 bases and J sheds 5 bases, leaving 13 bases between their ends. The germline V gene encodes CDR1 SGHVS and CDR2 FQNEAQ.